Presented here are 29 T cell receptor beta chains from one specimen sequenced in a study of T-cell memory formation after mild COVID-19. One entry per CDR3 protein, called by TCRdb with MiXCR from the 5' RACE reads. The table has about 620,000 distinct CDR3 sequences, 18% seen once. The sequenced sample consisted of PBMCs or a T cell subset sorted from them (not recorded which). These TCRs come from an adult woman who had mild COVID-19 (a few samples of this study predate the infection). Cell type and time point are not known.

This clonotype was found many times. The chain joins TRBV10-3 to TRBJ1-3; D remains unclear. Trimming cost V 2 bases and J 4 bases, with 9 bases left between them. Germline V lookup: CDR1 ENHRY, CDR2 SYGVKD. This CDR3 contains 14 residues. The CDR3: CAISEDARGNTIYF. The CDR3 region has the DNA TGTGCCATCAGTGAGGACGCCAGGGGAAACACCATATATTTT.

The chain links TRBV5-4 to TRBJ1-2, with 7 bases lining up with TRBD1. CDR3 length equals 12 residues. V gave up 9 bases and J gave up 8 bases; unmatched junction bases: 10. The germline V gene has CDR1 SGHNT and CDR2 YYREEE (reference sequence). The CDR3 here is CATRKGARGYTF. CDR3 DNA sequence: TGTGCCACGAGAAAGGGGGCTAGGGGCTACACCTTC.

The rearrangement joins TRBV5-1 to TRBJ2-7; TRBD1 agrees at 7 bases. V lost 0 bases, J lost 5 bases, and 5 bases stayed unmatched. The germline gives CDR1 SGHRS, CDR2 YFSETQ. CDR3 length: 14 amino acids. The CDR3 bases are TGCGCCAGCAGCTTGGGAGGGGGCCTAAACGAGCAGTACTTC. This encodes CASSLGGGLNEQYF.

The chain recombines TRBV6-5 with TRBJ2-7; D is ambiguous. V was shortened by 0 bases and J by 6 bases, with 6 bases between the two germline ends. This CDR3 comprises 12 residues. Germline CDR1 is MNHEY and CDR2 is SVGAGI. DNA of the CDR3: TGTGCCAGCAGTTACTCTAGTGGCGAGCAGTACTTC. It codes for CASSYSSGEQYF.

This clonotype was seen a few times. The V gene is TRBV25-1, the J gene TRBJ2-2; D is perhaps TRBD1 (6 bases). This CDR3 is built from 16 residues. V was pared by 0 bases and J by 3 bases, with 11 bases between. The V gene's germline CDR1 is MGHDK and CDR2 SYGVNS. CDR3 coding DNA: TGTGCCAGCAGTGAATACGTGGGGGCCGACACCGGGGAGCTGTTTTTT. It encodes CASSEYVGADTGELFF.

The chain couples TRBV14 to TRBJ2-7; possibly TRBD2 for D (6 bases). V shed 0 bases and J shed 7 bases, with 13 bases lying between them. The CDR3 is 14 residues long. Germline V gives CDR1 SGHDN, CDR2 FVKESK. The CDR3 DNA is TGTGCCAGCAGCCAAGAGGAGGGGTGGCGGGAGCAGTACTTC. Its translation: CASSQEEGWREQYF.

The chain employs TRBV29-1 and TRBJ1-1; unclear D gene. This CDR3 is 10 amino acids long. The germline gives CDR1 SQVTM, CDR2 ANQGSEA. V was trimmed by 3 bases and J by 7 bases, leaving 6 bases between them. The CDR3 loop is CSVDDVEAFF. Here the CDR3 DNA reads TGCAGCGTTGACGACGTTGAAGCTTTCTTT.

The V call is TRBV15, the J call TRBJ2-5; 10 bases map to TRBD2. This CDR3 contains 16 residues. The V gene end was trimmed by 1 base and the J gene end by 4 bases; junction bases not matched to a gene: 6. The germline V gene has CDR1 LNHNV and CDR2 YYDKDF (reference sequence). CDR3 DNA: TGTGCCACCAGCAGAGCGCAAGCGGGGGGGCCAGAGACCCAGTACTTC. Its protein is CATSRAQAGGPETQYF. The whole variable domain, remainder taken from reference TRBV15 and TRBJ2-5, is DAMVIQNPRYQVTQFGKPVTLSCSQTLNHNVMYWYQQKSSQAPKLLFHYYDKDFNNEADTPDNFQSRRPNTSFCFLDIRSPGLGDTAMYLCATSRAQAGGPETQYFGPGTRLLVL.

This clonotype came up a few times. The chain joins TRBV7-9 to TRBJ2-3, with D maybe TRBD2 (5 bases). Germline V gene sequence: CDR1 SEHNR, CDR2 FQNEAQ (reference sequence). This CDR3 comprises 17 residues. V lost 0 bases to trimming and J lost 3 bases, with 16 bases between them. The CDR3 reads CASSLAHEGYGTDTQYF. CDR3 in DNA: TGTGCCAGCAGCTTAGCGCATGAGGGATACGGGACAGATACGCAGTATTTT.

The V and J genes are TRBV9 and TRBJ2-7; 8 bases fit TRBD1. The CDR3 totals 14 residues. J gave up 3 bases and V 3 bases, and 5 bases lay outside the gene matches. Germline V gene data show CDR1 as SGDLS and CDR2 as YYNGEE. The CDR3 nucleotides are TGTGCCAGCAGCGCGACAGGGGAGCTCTACGAGCAGTACTTC. The encoded protein is CASSATGELYEQYF.

The rearrangement uses TRBV29-1 and TRBJ1-5; D unresolved. The germline V gene has CDR1 SQVTM and CDR2 ANQGSEA. The V gene lost 3 bases and the J gene lost 0 bases, with 6 bases spanning the gap. CDR3 length: 13 amino acids. The CDR3 nucleotides are TGCAGCGTTGAGGTGGATAGCAATCAGCCCCAGCATTTT. It translates to CSVEVDSNQPQHF.

This clonotype was seen more than once but under ten times. The V call is TRBV20-1, the J call TRBJ2-7, with 9 positions matching TRBD2. There are 13 residues in the CDR3. Germline assignment: CDR1 DFQATT and CDR2 SNEGSKA (reference sequence). The V and J ends lost 2 bases and 3 bases, in that order; junction bases with no gene match: 2. CDR3 loop: CSARPSGNYEQYF. The DNA for the CDR3 is TGCAGTGCTAGACCTAGCGGGAACTACGAGCAGTACTTC.

CDR3 sequence reads: CASSLGPKDKPGYTF. The CDR3 bases are TGTGCCAGCAGCTTGGGGCCAAAAGACAAGCCTGGCTACACCTTC. V and J are TRBV5-6 and TRBJ1-2, with D unresolved. Trimming stripped 0 bases from V and 7 bases from J, with 16 bases between. Germline V gene sequence: CDR1 SGHDT, CDR2 YYEEEE. This CDR3 comprises 15 residues.

This clonotype appeared a few times. The V gene is TRBV18, the J gene TRBJ2-3, with no clear D. This CDR3 is built from 14 residues. Germline CDR1 reads KGHSH; CDR2 reads LQKENI. With 5 bases removed from V and 0 bases from J, the gap between germline ends came to 9 bases. The CDR3 loop is CASSYKSSTDTQYF. As DNA, the CDR3 is TGTGCCAGCTCATACAAGTCTAGCACAGATACGCAGTATTTT.

This clonotype has just a few counts. The V gene is TRBV7-8, the J gene TRBJ2-4; unclear D gene. The CDR3 spans 14 residues. The V end lost 5 bases, the J end lost 6 bases, and 14 bases lay between the germline ends. From germline, CDR1 is SGHVS and CDR2 FQNEAQ. The CDR3: CASSPRRLGNIQYF. CDR3 nucleotides: TGTGCCAGCAGCCCCCGGAGACTTGGAAACATTCAGTACTTC.

This clonotype was recorded at least ten times. The chain uses TRBV24-1 and TRBJ1-4; 8 bases agree with TRBD1. Germline-derived CDR1 and CDR2 are KGHDR and SFDVKD. The CDR3 is 14 amino acids. After removal of 4 bases from V and 8 bases from J, the junction contained 5 bases not matched to a gene. CDR3 sequence reads: CATSDTGGEEKLFF. In DNA form, the CDR3 reads TGTGCCACCAGTGACACAGGGGGTGAAGAAAAACTGTTTTTT.

The chain employs TRBV20-1 and TRBJ2-7; the match to TRBD1 covers 7 bases. Germline CDR1 DFQATT, CDR2 SNEGSKA (reference sequence). The CDR3 sequence is 14 residues long. V shed 3 bases, J shed 3 bases, and the junction held 8 bases outside the gene matches. The CDR3 loop is CSASRDREIYEQYF. The CDR3 DNA is TGCAGTGCTAGCCGGGACAGAGAAATCTACGAGCAGTACTTC.

The CDR3 DNA reads as TGTGCCATCAGTGTGGGACTAGCGGGAGAAACCCACGAGCAGTACTTC. Its translation is CAISVGLAGETHEQYF. V and J are TRBV10-3 and TRBJ2-7; 14 bases map to TRBD2. The CDR3 is made up of 16 amino acids. Germline lookup yields CDR1 ENHRY and CDR2 SYGVKD. The junction had 7 bases not matched to a gene; V was cut back by 4 bases and J by 5 bases.

In this sample, this clonotype turned up many times. This chain joins TRBV12-3 or TRBV12-4 and TRBJ1-3; no firm D call. V was pared by 6 bases and J by 0 bases, with 0 bases between. This CDR3 region has 11 residues. Written as DNA, the CDR3 is TGTGCCAGCAGCTCTGGAAACACCATATATTTT. Amino acid sequence: CASSSGNTIYF.

With regard to this clonotype: One end of the junction varies from germline; a read error may be responsible. The chain is built from TRBV12-3 or TRBV12-4 and TRBJ2-7, with D possibly TRBD1 on 6 matching bases. This CDR3 comprises 13 residues. The CDR3 nucleotides are TGTGCCAGCAGTTTCGGACAGTCCTACGCGCAGTACTTC. Residues: CASSFGQSYAQYF.

CDR3 in amino acids: CASSRTPGARNTEAFF. The CDR3 region has the DNA TGTGCCAGCAGCCGGACCCCGGGGGCAAGGAACACTGAAGCTTTCTTT. V gene TRBV5-5 combines with J gene TRBJ1-1; D perhaps matches TRBD1 (6 bases). Trimming removed 4 bases from V and 1 base from J, with 17 bases in between. This CDR3 contains 16 residues. Germline loops: CDR1 SGHKS, CDR2 YYEKEE (reference sequence).

The gene calls are TRBV30 and TRBJ1-3; unclear D gene. This CDR3 has 14 amino acids. V shed 0 bases and J shed 3 bases, with 9 bases lying between them. From germline, CDR1 is GTSNPN and CDR2 SVGIG (reference sequence). CDR3 in amino acids: CAWSVLSFGNTIYF. CDR3 coding DNA: TGTGCCTGGAGTGTACTCAGTTTTGGAAACACCATATATTTT.

This chain uses TRBV6-5 with TRBJ1-1; D is uncertain. Germline V gives CDR1 MNHEY, CDR2 SVGAGI. Trimming left V 8 bases short and J 1 base short, with 5 bases between. The CDR3 runs 11 residues. CDR3 nucleotides: TGTGCCAGCGGGTCGAACACTGAAGCTTTCTTT. This encodes CASGSNTEAFF.

The V and J genes are TRBV3-1 and TRBJ1-1; D unclear. CDR3 length: 16 amino acids. Germline assignment: CDR1 LGHDT and CDR2 YNNKEL (reference sequence). V was shortened by 2 bases and J by 4 bases, with 17 bases between the two germline ends. CDR3 DNA: TGTGCCAGCAGCCAAAATCCCGTGGGGTTTGGCACTGAAGCTTTCTTT. It encodes CASSQNPVGFGTEAFF.

In this sample, this clonotype turned up many times. This chain joins TRBV10-3 and TRBJ2-7; 8 bases align to TRBD1. J lost 5 bases, V lost 3 bases, and 3 bases had no gene match. CDR3 length: 13 amino acids. Germline CDR1 and CDR2: ENHRY and SYGVKD. The CDR3 here is CAISDRGQHEQYF. The CDR3 DNA reads TGTGCCATCAGTGACAGGGGGCAACACGAGCAGTACTTC.

The table lists this clonotype with many counts. CDR3 loop: CSARKGLAEYNEQFF. CDR3 nucleotides: TGCAGTGCTAGAAAAGGACTAGCTGAATACAATGAGCAGTTCTTC. J is TRBJ2-1 and V is TRBV20-1; 8 nucleotides line up with TRBD2. CDR1 is DFQATT and CDR2 is SNEGSKA in the germline V gene (reference sequence). This CDR3 spans 15 amino acids. The ends lost 2 bases at V and 4 bases at J; junction bases unmatched: 7.

The rearrangement links TRBV20-1 to TRBJ2-1; 10 bases line up with TRBD2. There are 16 residues in the CDR3. Trimming took 1 base from V and 3 from J; bases not matched to a gene: 6. Germline V CDR1 and CDR2: DFQATT, SNEGSKA (reference sequence). The chain's CDR3 is CSARVSGRSRYNEQFF. The CDR3 nucleotides read TGCAGTGCTAGAGTTAGCGGGAGGTCCCGCTACAATGAGCAGTTCTTC.

This clonotype was found a few times. The V call is TRBV15, the J call TRBJ2-1; 12 nucleotides agree with TRBD2. Per germline, CDR1 LNHNV and CDR2 YYDKDF (reference sequence). Trimming cost V 0 bases and J 0 bases; bases outside gene matches: 6. This CDR3 contains 19 residues. The CDR3 nucleotides read TGTGCCACCAGCAGAGAGACTAGCGGGAGCCCCAGCTCCTACAATGAGCAGTTCTTC. Protein product: CATSRETSGSPSSYNEQFF.

This chain's CDR3 is CASSGTGGGNQPQHF. As DNA, the CDR3 is TGTGCCAGTAGTGGGACAGGAGGCGGGAATCAGCCCCAGCATTTT. The chain couples TRBV19 to TRBJ1-5; TRBD1 matches at 8 bases. The CDR3 consists of 15 residues. Germline trimming cut 5 bases from V and 4 bases from J; bases unmatched to any gene: 7. CDR1 is LNHDA, CDR2 SQIVND, per germline (reference sequence).